This T cell receptor (beta chain) appears in the sequencing data of a study of blood T cells in healthy people across ages. Germline V lookup: CDR1 SGHDN, CDR2 FVKESK. The ends were cut back, 1 base at V and 7 bases at J, with 10 bases in the middle. This CDR3 is 13 amino acids long. With a J-beta primer mix and a sample-barcoded 5' primer, a second PCR ran about 6 to 11 cycles. Each CDR3 protein gets one entry after TCRdb re-called the 5' RACE reads with MiXCR. The data hold approximately 790,000 distinct CDR3 sequences, with approximately 65% observed a single time. The receptor was derived from a man aged 25-40 years in good health. Sequences were obtained from blood. The chain employs TRBV14 and TRBJ1-1; perhaps TRBD1 as D (5 bases). The CDR3 DNA is TGTGCCAGCAGCCAAGCAAGAGGGGTTGAAGCTTTCTTT. This gives the protein CASSQARGVEAFF.